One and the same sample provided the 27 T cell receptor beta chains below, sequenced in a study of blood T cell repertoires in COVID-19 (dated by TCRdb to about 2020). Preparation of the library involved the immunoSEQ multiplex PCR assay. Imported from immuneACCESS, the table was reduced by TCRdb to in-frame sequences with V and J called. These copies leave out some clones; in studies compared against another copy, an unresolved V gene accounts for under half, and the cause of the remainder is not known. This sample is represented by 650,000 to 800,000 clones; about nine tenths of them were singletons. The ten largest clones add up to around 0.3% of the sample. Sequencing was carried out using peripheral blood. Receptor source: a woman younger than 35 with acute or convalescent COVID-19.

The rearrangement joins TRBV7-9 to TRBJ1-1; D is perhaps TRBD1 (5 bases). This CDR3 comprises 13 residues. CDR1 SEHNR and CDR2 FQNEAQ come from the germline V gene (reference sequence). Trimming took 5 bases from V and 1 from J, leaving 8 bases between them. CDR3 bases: TGTGCCAGCAGCGCCGACAGGAACACTGAAGCTTTCTTT. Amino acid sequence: CASSADRNTEAFF.

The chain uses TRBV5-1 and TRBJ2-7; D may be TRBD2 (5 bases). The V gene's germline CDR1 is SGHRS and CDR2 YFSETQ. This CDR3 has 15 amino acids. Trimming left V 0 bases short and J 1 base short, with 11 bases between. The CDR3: CASSLGRGLSYEQYF. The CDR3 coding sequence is TGCGCCAGCAGCTTGGGTCGGGGATTATCCTACGAGCAGTACTTC.

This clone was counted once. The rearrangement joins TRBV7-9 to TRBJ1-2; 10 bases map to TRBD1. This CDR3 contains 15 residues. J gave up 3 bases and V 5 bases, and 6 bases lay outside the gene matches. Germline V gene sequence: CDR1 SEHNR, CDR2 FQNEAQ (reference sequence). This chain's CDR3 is CASSHLGTGDYGYTF. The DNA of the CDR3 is TGTGCCAGCAGCCACCTCGGGACAGGGGACTATGGCTACACCTTC.

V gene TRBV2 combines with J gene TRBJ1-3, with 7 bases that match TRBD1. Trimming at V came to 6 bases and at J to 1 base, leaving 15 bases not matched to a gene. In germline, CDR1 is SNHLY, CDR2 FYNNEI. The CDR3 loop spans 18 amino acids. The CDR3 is CASRATGAHLLSGNTIYF. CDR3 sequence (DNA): TGTGCCAGCAGGGCTACAGGGGCCCATTTATTATCTGGAAACACCATATATTTT.

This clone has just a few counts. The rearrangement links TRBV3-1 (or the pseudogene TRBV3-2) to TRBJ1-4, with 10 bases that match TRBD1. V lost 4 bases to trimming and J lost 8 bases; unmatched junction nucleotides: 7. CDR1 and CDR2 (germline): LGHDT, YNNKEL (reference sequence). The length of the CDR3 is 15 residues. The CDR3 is CASSPRDRGWEKLFF. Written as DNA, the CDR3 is TGTGCCAGCAGCCCCCGGGACAGGGGTTGGGAAAAACTGTTTTTT.

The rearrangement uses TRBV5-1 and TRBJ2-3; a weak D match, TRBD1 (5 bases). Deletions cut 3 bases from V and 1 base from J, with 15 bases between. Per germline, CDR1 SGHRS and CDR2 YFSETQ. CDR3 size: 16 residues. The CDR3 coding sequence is TGCGCCAGCAGCTCCTTCGACAGAGCCGGCACAGATACGCAGTATTTT. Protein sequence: CASSSFDRAGTDTQYF.

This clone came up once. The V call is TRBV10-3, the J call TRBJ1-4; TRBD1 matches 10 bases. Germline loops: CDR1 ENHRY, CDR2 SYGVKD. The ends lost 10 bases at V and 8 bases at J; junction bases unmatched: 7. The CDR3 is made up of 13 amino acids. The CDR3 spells CATRQGAREKLFF. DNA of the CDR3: TGTGCCACCAGACAGGGGGCGCGGGAAAAACTGTTTTTT.

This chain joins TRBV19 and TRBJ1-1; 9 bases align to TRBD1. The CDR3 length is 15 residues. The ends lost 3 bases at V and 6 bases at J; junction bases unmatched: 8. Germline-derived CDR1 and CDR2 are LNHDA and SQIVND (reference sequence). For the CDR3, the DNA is TGTGCCAGTAGTATTGGAAGACAGGGGGGGTCTGAAGCTTTCTTT. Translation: CASSIGRQGGSEAFF.

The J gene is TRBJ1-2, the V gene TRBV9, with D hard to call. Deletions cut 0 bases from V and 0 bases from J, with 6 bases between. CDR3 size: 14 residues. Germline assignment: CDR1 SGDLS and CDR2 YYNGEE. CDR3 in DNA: TGTGCCAGCAGCGTAGATGTTACTAACTATGGCTACACCTTC. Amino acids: CASSVDVTNYGYTF.

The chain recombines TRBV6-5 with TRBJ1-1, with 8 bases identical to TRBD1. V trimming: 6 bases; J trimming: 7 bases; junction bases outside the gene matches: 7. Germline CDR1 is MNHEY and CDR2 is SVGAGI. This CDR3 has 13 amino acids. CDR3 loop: CASSLTGEVEAFF. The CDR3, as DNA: TGTGCCAGCAGCCTGACAGGGGAGGTTGAAGCTTTCTTT.

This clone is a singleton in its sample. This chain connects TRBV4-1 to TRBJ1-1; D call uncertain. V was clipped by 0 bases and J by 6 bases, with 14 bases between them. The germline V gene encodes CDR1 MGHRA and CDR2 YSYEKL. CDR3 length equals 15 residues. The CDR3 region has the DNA TGCGCCAGCAGCCAAGATCGGGTTCTCAGTGCTGAAGCTTTCTTT. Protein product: CASSQDRVLSAEAFF.

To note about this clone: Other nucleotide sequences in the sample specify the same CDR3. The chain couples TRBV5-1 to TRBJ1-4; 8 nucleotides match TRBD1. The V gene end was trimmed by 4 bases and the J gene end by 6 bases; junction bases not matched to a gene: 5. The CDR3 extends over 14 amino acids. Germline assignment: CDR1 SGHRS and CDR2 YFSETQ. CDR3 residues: CASSLGQGYEKLFF. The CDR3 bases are TGCGCCAGCAGCCTCGGACAGGGATATGAAAAACTGTTTTTT.

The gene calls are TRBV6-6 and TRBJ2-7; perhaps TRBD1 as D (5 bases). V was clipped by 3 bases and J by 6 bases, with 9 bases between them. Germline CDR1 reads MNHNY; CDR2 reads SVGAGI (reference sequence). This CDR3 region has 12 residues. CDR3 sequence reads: CASSYSGREQYF. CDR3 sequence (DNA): TGTGCCAGCAGTTATTCAGGGCGCGAGCAGTACTTC.

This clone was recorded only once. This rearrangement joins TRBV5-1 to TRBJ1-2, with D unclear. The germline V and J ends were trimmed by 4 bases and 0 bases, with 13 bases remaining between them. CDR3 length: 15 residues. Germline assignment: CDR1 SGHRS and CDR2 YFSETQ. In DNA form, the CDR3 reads TGCGCCAGCAGCCTCAAACAGTCAACTAACTATGGCTACACCTTC. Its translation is CASSLKQSTNYGYTF. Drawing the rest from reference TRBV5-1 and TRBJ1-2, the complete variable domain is KAGVTQTPRYLIKTRGQQVTLSCSPISGHRSVSWYQQTPGQGLQFLFEYFSETQRNKGNFPGRFSGRQFSNSRSEMNVSTLELGDSALYLCASSLKQSTNYGYTFGSGTRLTVV.

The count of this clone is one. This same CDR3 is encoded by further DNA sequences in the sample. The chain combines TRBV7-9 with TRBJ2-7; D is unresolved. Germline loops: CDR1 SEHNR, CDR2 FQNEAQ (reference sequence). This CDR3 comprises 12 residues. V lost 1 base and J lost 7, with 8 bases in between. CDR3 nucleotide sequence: TGTGCCAGCAGCTTAGGACTCGGGGAGCAGTACTTC. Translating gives CASSLGLGEQYF.

The CDR3 reads CASSPTDRGRGGSNQPQHF. CDR3 bases: TGTGCCAGCAGCCCGACGGACAGGGGACGAGGGGGGAGCAATCAGCCCCAGCATTTT. V gene TRBV7-3 combines with J gene TRBJ1-5; TRBD1 agrees at 9 bases. Trimming took 5 bases from V and 1 from J; bases not matched to a gene: 15. This CDR3 spans 19 amino acids. CDR1 and CDR2 from the germline V gene are SGHTA and FQGTGA.

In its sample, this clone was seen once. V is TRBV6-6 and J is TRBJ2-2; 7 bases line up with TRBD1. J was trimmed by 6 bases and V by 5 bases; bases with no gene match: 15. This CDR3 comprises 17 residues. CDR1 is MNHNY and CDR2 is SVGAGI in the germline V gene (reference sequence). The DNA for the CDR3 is TGTGCCAGCAGTCCTCCCAAAGGGGGCTTTAGGGCCGGGGAGCTGTTTTTT. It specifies CASSPPKGGFRAGELFF.

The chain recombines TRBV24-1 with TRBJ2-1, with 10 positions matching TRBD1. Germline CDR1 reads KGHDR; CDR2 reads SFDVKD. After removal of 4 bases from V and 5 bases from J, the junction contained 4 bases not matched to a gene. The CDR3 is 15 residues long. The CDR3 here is CATSDPGQGDNEQFF. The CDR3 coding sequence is TGTGCCACCAGTGACCCAGGACAGGGGGACAATGAGCAGTTCTTC.

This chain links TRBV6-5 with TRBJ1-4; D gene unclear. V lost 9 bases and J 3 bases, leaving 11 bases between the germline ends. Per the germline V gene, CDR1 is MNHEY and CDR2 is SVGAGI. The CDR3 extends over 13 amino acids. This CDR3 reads CARWEVANEKLFF. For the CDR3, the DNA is TGTGCCAGGTGGGAGGTGGCTAATGAAAAACTGTTTTTT.

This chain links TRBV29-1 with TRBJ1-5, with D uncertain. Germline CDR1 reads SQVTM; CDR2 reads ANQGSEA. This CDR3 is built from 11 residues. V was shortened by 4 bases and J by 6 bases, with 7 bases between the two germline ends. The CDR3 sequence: CSVGEGQPQHF. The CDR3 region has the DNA TGCAGCGTTGGGGAGGGTCAGCCCCAGCATTTT.

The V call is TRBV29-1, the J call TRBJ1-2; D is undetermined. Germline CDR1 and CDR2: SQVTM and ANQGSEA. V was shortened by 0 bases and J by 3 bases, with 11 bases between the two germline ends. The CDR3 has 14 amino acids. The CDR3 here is CSVEDVSADYGYTF. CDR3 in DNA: TGCAGCGTTGAAGATGTATCGGCGGACTATGGCTACACCTTC.

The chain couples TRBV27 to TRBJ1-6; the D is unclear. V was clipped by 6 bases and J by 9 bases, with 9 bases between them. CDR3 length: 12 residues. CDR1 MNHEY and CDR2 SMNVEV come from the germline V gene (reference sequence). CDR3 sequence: CASREGGSPLHF. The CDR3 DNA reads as TGTGCCAGCAGGGAGGGAGGTTCACCCCTCCACTTT.

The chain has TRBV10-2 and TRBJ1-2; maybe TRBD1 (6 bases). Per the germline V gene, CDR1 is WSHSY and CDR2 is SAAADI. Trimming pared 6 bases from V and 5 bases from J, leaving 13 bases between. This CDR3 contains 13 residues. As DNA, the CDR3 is TGCGCCAGCAGACGTACAGGGTTTTATGGCTACACCTTC. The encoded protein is CASRRTGFYGYTF.

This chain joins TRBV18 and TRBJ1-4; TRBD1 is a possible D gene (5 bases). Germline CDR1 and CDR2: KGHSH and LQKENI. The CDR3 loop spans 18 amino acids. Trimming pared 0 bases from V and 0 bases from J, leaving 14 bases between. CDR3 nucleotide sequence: TGTGCCAGCTCACCACCGAACAGGCATCAGGCAACTAATGAAAAACTGTTTTTT. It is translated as CASSPPNRHQATNEKLFF.

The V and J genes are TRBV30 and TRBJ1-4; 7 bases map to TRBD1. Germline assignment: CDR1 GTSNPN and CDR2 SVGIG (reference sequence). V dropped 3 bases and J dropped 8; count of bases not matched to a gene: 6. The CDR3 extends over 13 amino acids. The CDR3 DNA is TGTGCCTGGAGCTGGGACAGACTCGAAAAACTGTTTTTT. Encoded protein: CAWSWDRLEKLFF.

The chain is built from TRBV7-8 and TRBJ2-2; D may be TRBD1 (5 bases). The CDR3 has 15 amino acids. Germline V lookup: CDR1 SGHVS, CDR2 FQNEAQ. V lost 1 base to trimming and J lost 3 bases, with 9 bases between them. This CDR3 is CASSLEQDYTGELFF. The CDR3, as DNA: TGTGCCAGCAGCTTAGAACAGGATTACACCGGGGAGCTGTTTTTT.

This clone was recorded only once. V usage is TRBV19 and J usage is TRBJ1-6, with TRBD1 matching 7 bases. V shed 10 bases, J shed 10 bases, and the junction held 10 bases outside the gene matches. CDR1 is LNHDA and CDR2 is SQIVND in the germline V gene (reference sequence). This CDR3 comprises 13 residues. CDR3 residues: CATQRQGGSPLHF. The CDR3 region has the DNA TGTGCCACCCAGAGACAGGGAGGATCACCCCTCCACTTT.